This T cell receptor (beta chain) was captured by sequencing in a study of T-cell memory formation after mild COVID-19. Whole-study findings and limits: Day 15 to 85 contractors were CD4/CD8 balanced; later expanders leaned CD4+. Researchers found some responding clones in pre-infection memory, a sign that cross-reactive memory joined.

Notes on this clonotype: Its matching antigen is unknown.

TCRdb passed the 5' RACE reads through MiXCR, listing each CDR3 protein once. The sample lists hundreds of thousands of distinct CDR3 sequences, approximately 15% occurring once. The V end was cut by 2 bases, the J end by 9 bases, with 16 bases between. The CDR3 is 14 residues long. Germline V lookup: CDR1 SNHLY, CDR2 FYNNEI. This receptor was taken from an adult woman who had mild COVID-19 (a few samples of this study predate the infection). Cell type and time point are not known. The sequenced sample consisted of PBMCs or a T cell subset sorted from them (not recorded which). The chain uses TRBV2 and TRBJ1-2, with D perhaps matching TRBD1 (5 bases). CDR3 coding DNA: TGTGCCAGCAGTGAATCTCGGGACCGCTTGAGCTACACCTTC. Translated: CASSESRDRLSYTF.